These 12 T cell receptor beta chains came from one sample sequenced in a study of T cells in Graves' hyperthyroidism and ophthalmopathy. Amplification yielded TCR beta CDR3 regions, with RNA transcripts as the source. First-round RT-PCR targeting the TCR CDR3 was performed with the HTBI primer set. TCRdb reanalysed the multiplex PCR reads using MiXCR and keeps one entry per CDR3 protein. The sample contains 350,000 to 450,000 distinct CDR3 sequences, about 15% of which appear only once. The sample comprised blood. The receptors come from a woman aged 55-70 years with Graves' hyperthyroidism.

Ten or more counts support this clonotype. This chain joins TRBV12-3 or TRBV12-4 and TRBJ2-5; D ambiguous. CDR3 length: 12 residues. The germline V and J ends were trimmed by 8 bases and 5 bases, with 12 bases remaining between them. The CDR3 nucleotides are TGTGCCAGCTCAAAGGCCCTGGAGACCCAGTACTTC. The encoded protein is CASSKALETQYF.

The table lists this clonotype with a few counts. The gene calls are TRBV18 and TRBJ2-2, with a possible D match to TRBD2 (6 bases). Per the germline V gene, CDR1 is KGHSH and CDR2 is LQKENI. Trimming removed 6 bases from V and 5 bases from J, with 13 bases in between. CDR3 length: 14 residues. The CDR3 protein is CASSLGLQTGELFF. The CDR3 DNA is TGTGCCAGCTCCCTGGGACTTCAAACCGGGGAGCTGTTTTTT.

This clonotype has a count of ten or more. The V call is TRBV3-1, the J call TRBJ2-5; tentatively, D is TRBD1 or TRBD2 (5 bases each). Between the trimmed V and J ends, which lost 0 bases and 2 bases, there was a span of 10 bases. This CDR3 has 15 residues. CDR1 is LGHDT, CDR2 YNNKEL, per germline (reference sequence). The CDR3 is CASSQDWDEQETQYF. CDR3 DNA sequence: TGTGCCAGCAGCCAAGACTGGGACGAACAAGAGACCCAGTACTTC.

This clonotype has ten or more counts. This chain uses TRBV7-3 with TRBJ2-3, with 11 bases that match TRBD1. CDR1 SGHTA and CDR2 FQGTGA come from the germline V gene. After removal of 5 bases from V and 1 base from J, the junction contained 5 bases not matched to a gene. This CDR3 spans 16 amino acids. The CDR3 is CASSIGTGGRTDTQYF. DNA of the CDR3: TGTGCCAGCAGCATCGGGACAGGGGGTCGCACAGATACGCAGTATTTT.

This clonotype was counted only a few times. A much larger clone differs from this one at a single base, so this may be a read error. The gene calls are TRBV3-1 and TRBJ2-5; no reliable D call. The germline CDR1 and CDR2 sequences are LGHDT and YNNKEL (reference sequence). This CDR3 has 13 residues. CDR3 sequence (DNA): TGTGCCAGCCGCCAAGTCTTACAAGAGACCCAGTACTTC. This encodes CASRQVLQETQYF.

In its sample, this clonotype was seen a few times. The chain is built from TRBV12-3 or TRBV12-4 and TRBJ1-2; no firm D call. The CDR3 length is 14 residues. Trimming took 2 bases from V and 4 from J, leaving 11 bases between them. CDR3 sequence reads: CASSLTSGSYGYTF. DNA of the CDR3: TGTGCCAGCAGTTTAACCTCGGGCAGCTATGGCTACACCTTC.

This clonotype was seen just once. V gene TRBV5-1 combines with J gene TRBJ2-1; TRBD1 matches 10 bases. From germline, CDR1 is SGHRS and CDR2 YFSETQ. CDR3 length: 17 residues. V gave up 2 bases and J gave up 4 bases; unmatched junction bases: 9. The CDR3 spells CASSLTLGTGVYNEQFF. CDR3 coding DNA: TGCGCCAGCAGCTTAACCCTCGGGACAGGGGTATACAATGAGCAGTTCTTC.

This clonotype appeared a few times. The chain combines TRBV7-9 with TRBJ1-4; maybe TRBD1 (6 bases). Trimming left V 1 base short and J 7 bases short, with 10 bases between. Germline CDR1 reads SEHNR; CDR2 reads FQNEAQ (reference sequence). The CDR3 covers 14 residues. CDR3 nucleotide sequence: TGTGCCAGCAGCTTAGTGGGGGCTGCTGAAAAACTGTTTTTT. Its translation: CASSLVGAAEKLFF.

The chain has TRBV6-1 and TRBJ2-7; 12 bases match TRBD2. Germline V gives CDR1 MNHNS, CDR2 SASEGT. This CDR3 is built from 18 residues. V trimming: 6 bases; J trimming: 3 bases; junction bases outside the gene matches: 15. The CDR3 DNA is TGTGCCAGCAGCCGAGGGACTAGCGGGCTAACACAGGGCTACGAGCAGTACTTC. Translated, it gives CASSRGTSGLTQGYEQYF.

Many counts were recorded for this clonotype. The J gene is TRBJ2-3, the V gene TRBV7-3; weak D call: TRBD2 (5 bases). V was pared by 5 bases and J by 4 bases, with 13 bases between. This CDR3 region has 14 residues. Germline CDR1 SGHTA, CDR2 FQGTGA. This CDR3 is CASSPRRDSDTQYF. CDR3 sequence (DNA): TGTGCCAGCAGCCCCCGACGGGATTCAGATACGCAGTATTTT.

This clonotype was seen at least ten times. This sequence joins TRBV11-3 and TRBJ2-7; possibly TRBD2 for D (5 bases). Trimming pared 5 bases from V and 3 bases from J, leaving 8 bases between. This CDR3 region has 12 residues. CDR1 and CDR2 (germline): SGHNT, YENEEA. CDR3 nucleotide sequence: TGTGCCAGCAGCAGGACTCTCTACGAGCAGTACTTC. This encodes CASSRTLYEQYF.

At least ten counts were recorded for this clonotype. The V gene is TRBV11-2, the J gene TRBJ2-5; either TRBD1 or TRBD2 may supply D (5 bases each). The CDR3 extends over 14 amino acids. V lost 3 bases and J lost 5, with 13 bases in between. From germline, CDR1 is SGHAT and CDR2 FQNNGV. Written as DNA, the CDR3 is TGTGCCAGCAGCTTGTTGAGGGGCGGGGAGACCCAGTACTTC. Amino acid sequence: CASSLLRGGETQYF.